The 4 T cell receptor beta chains in this list originate from one sample, sequenced in a study of cytomegalovirus exposure and HLA in healthy donors listed by TCRdb under 2017. To prepare the library, the immunoSEQ multiplex PCR assay was applied. For the multiplex PCR, a mixture combining 60 forward primers for TCR Vbeta segments and 13 reverse primers for TCR Jbeta segments was used. This immuneACCESS table, as held by TCRdb, lists in-frame sequences with V and J called but not all clones. Of the missing ones, under half trace to an unresolved V gene in checked studies; the others have no known cause. Recorded for this sample are more than 130,000 clones; 80% of them occurred a single time. The ten largest clones capture 6.8% of the sample. Sequencing used PBMCs. These receptors originate from a middle-aged man in good health and CMV-seropositive.

The J gene is TRBJ2-7, the V gene TRBV19; 7 bases line up with TRBD1. The CDR3 length is 15 residues. V trimming: 5 bases; J trimming: 1 base; junction bases outside the gene matches: 8. Germline V gene lookup returns CDR1 LNHDA and CDR2 SQIVND (reference sequence). This CDR3 reads CASSPRQGRSYEQYF. The CDR3 DNA sequence: TGTGCCAGTAGTCCACGACAGGGAAGGTCCTACGAGCAGTACTTC.

This chain uses TRBV10-2 with TRBJ1-2; the D is unclear. Trimming cost V 2 bases and J 6 bases, with 13 bases left between them. CDR3 length: 14 residues. Germline CDR1 and CDR2: WSHSY and SAAADI. The CDR3 DNA follows: TGCGCCAGCAGTGAGGCAGCCGGGAATGATGGCTACACCTTC. Translated: CASSEAAGNDGYTF.

The chain recombines TRBV5-1 with TRBJ1-4, with 10 bases that match TRBD1. The CDR3 extends over 14 amino acids. Germline lookup yields CDR1 SGHRS and CDR2 YFSETQ. The trim removed 4 bases at V and 8 bases at J, leaving 5 bases unmatched. Here the CDR3 DNA reads TGCGCCAGCAGCCCGAGGGGACAGGGGGAAAAACTGTTTTTT. Encoded protein: CASSPRGQGEKLFF. Complete variable domain (other parts from reference TRBV5-1 and TRBJ1-4): KAGVTQTPRYLIKTRGQQVTLSCSPISGHRSVSWYQQTPGQGLQFLFEYFSETQRNKGNFPGRFSGRQFSNSRSEMNVSTLELGDSALYLCASSPRGQGEKLFFGSGTQLSVL.

This chain joins TRBV19 and TRBJ2-3, with 7 bases fitting TRBD1. The CDR3 has 13 residues. Germline trimming cut 2 bases from V and 12 bases from J; bases unmatched to any gene: 8. CDR1 and CDR2 (germline): LNHDA, SQIVND (reference sequence). The CDR3 bases are TGTGCCAGTAGTATACAGCAAGGACAGGTTCAGTATTTT. Amino acid sequence: CASSIQQGQVQYF.